Presented here are 7 T cell receptor beta chains from one specimen sequenced in a study of OX40 agonist ivuxolimab in advanced cancers. Profiled with immunoSEQ multiplex PCR; TCRdb holds only in-frame clones, not every one. The sample lists some 97,000 clones, 91% occurring once. This sample comprised CD4+ or CD8+ T cells sorted from blood, obtained in a trial of the OX40 agonist ivuxolimab. Receptors originate from an adult with an advanced solid tumor such as melanoma, head and neck, liver or kidney cancer.

This chain joins TRBV29-1 and TRBJ1-2, with D hard to call. V lost 3 bases to trimming and J lost 8 bases, with 10 bases between them. The CDR3 sequence is 11 residues long. Germline V lookup: CDR1 SQVTM, CDR2 ANQGSEA. CDR3 DNA: TGCAGCGTTGATCGAGGGCACGGCTACACCTTC. Its translation is CSVDRGHGYTF.

This clone has only one observation. The chain combines TRBV19 with TRBJ2-7; the D gene is possibly TRBD2 (5 bases). Germline CDR1 and CDR2: LNHDA and SQIVND (reference sequence). V lost 4 bases and J 2 bases, leaving 15 bases between the germline ends. The CDR3 runs to 15 residues. The CDR3 spells CASSNSVQRTYEQYF. In DNA, the CDR3 is TGTGCCAGTAGTAATAGCGTACAGAGAACCTACGAGCAGTACTTC.

This chain links TRBV21-1 with TRBJ2-7; the DNA was not used to check the table's D call, TRBD1. TRBV21-1 is a known pseudogene. The CDR3 is 16 residues long. The DNA of the CDR3 is TGTGCCAGCAGCAAAGATCCAGGAAACTCCAACTACGAGCAGTACTTC. It is translated as CASSKDPGNSNYEQYF.

J is TRBJ2-7 and V is TRBV7-2, with D uncertain. In germline, CDR1 is SGHTA, CDR2 FQGNSA. This CDR3 has 15 residues. The germline V and J ends were trimmed by 6 bases and 0 bases, with 15 bases remaining between them. The CDR3 coding sequence is TGTGCCAGCAGGCCCGGCGGCAAAAGCTCCTACGAGCAGTACTTC. Translated: CASRPGGKSSYEQYF.

The genes are TRBV9 and TRBJ1-2, with D unclear. This CDR3 has 16 residues. Germline V CDR1 and CDR2: SGDLS, YYNGEE. With 4 bases removed from V and 2 bases from J, the gap between germline ends came to 18 bases. The CDR3 DNA reads TGTGCCAGCAGCAGTGGCGCCCCAACCTACAACTATGGCTACACCTTC. The encoded protein is CASSSGAPTYNYGYTF.

The CDR3 region has the DNA TGCGCCAGCAGCCAAGTCCACACCGGGGAGCTGTTTTTT. Protein product: CASSQVHTGELFF. V and J are TRBV4-1 and TRBJ2-2, with D unclear. Per the germline V gene, CDR1 is MGHRA and CDR2 is YSYEKL. Trimming removed 1 base from V and 3 bases from J, with 3 bases in between. The CDR3 is made up of 13 amino acids.

The CDR3 DNA follows: TGTGCCAGCAGCTTGGGACTAGTAAGAGATACGCAGTATTTT. This translates into CASSLGLVRDTQYF. The chain links TRBV7-9 to TRBJ2-3; 8 bases agree with TRBD2. The CDR3 has 14 residues. With V trimmed by 3 bases and J by 5 bases, 4 bases remained unmatched. Germline lookup yields CDR1 SEHNR and CDR2 FQNEAQ (reference sequence).